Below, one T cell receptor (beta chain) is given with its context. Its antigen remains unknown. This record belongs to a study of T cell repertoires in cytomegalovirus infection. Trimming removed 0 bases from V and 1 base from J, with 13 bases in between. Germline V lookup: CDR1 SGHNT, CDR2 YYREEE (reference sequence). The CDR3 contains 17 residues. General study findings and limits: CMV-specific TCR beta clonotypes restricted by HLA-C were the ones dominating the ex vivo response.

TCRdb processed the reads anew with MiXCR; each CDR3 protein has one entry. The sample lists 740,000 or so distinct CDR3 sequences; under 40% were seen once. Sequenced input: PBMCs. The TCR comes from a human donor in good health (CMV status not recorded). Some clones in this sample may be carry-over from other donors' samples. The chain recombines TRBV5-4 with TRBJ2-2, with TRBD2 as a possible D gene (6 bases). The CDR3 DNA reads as TGTGCCAGCAGCTTGGAACGCGGAGGGGAGAACACCGGGGAGCTGTTTTTT. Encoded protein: CASSLERGGENTGELFF.